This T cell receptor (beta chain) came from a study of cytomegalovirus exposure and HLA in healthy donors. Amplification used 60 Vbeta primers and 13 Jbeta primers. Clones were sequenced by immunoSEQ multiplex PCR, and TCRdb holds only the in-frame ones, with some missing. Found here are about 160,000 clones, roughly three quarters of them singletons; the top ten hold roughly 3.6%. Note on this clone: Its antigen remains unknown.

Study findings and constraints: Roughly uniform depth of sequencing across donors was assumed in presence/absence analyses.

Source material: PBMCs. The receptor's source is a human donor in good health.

CDR3 DNA: TGTGCCAGCAGCACATTAGGACAGTACCCTGGAAACACCATATATTTT. Its translation: CASSTLGQYPGNTIYF. J is TRBJ1-3 and V is TRBV9; D possibly corresponds to TRBD1 (6 bases). In germline, CDR1 is SGDLS, CDR2 YYNGEE. The CDR3 runs 16 residues. Between the trimmed V and J ends, which lost 4 bases and 2 bases, there was a span of 16 bases.